The T cell receptor beta chain under discussion was sequenced for a study of T cell responses to AZD1222 COVID-19 vaccine. At the level of the study: Pooled together were second doses at about 4 or about 12 weeks.

This clone appeared once. The antigen is unknown. The protocol was immunoSEQ multiplex PCR, while the TCRdb copy is restricted to in-frame clones and leaves out a portion. The sample shows 25,000 to 35,000 clones, about nine tenths of them seen only once. The ends were cut back, 2 bases at V and 9 bases at J, with 14 bases in the middle. Looked up from germline, CDR1 is SGHTA and CDR2 is FQGNSA. This CDR3 contains 14 residues. General study findings and limits: Increased Spike-specific TCR breadth and depth were observed after two AZD1222 doses. Regions 160-218 and 743-854 held dominance among vaccine-associated CD4 TCRs, which spanned spike.

The rearrangement joins TRBV7-2 to TRBJ2-1; D is ambiguous. The sequence derives from an adult in good health. Sample: peripheral blood, taken on day 0 of AZD1222 vaccination. CDR3 DNA sequence: TGTGCCAGCAGCTTACAGAAGGGAATGGGTGAGCAGTTCTTC. It specifies CASSLQKGMGEQFF. Full variable domain (missing parts from reference TRBV7-2 and TRBJ2-1): GAGVSQSPSNKVTEKGKDVELRCDPISGHTALYWYRQSLGQGLEFLIYFQGNSAPDKSGLPSDRFSAERTGGSVSTLTIQRTQQEDSAVYLCASSLQKGMGEQFFGPGTRLTVL.